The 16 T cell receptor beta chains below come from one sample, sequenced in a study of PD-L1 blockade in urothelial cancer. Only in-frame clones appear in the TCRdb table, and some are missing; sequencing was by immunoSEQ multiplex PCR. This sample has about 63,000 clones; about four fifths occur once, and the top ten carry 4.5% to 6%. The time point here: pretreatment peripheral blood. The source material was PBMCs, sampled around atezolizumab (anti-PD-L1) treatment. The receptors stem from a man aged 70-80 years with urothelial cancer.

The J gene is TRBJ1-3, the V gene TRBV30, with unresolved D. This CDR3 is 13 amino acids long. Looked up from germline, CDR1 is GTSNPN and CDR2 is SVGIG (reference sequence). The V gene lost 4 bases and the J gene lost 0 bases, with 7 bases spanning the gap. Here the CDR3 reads CAWNRDSGNTIYF. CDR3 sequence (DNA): TGTGCCTGGAACAGAGACTCTGGAAACACCATATATTTT.

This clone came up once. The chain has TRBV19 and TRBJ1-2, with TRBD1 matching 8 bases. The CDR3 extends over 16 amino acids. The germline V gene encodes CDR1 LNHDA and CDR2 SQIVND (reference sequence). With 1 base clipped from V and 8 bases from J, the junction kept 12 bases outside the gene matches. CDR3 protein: CASSIAAGGAARGYTF. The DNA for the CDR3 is TGTGCCAGTAGTATAGCGGCAGGGGGCGCGGCGAGGGGCTACACCTTC.

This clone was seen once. CDR3 protein: CSVVPGGTGTEAFF. DNA of the CDR3: TGCAGCGTTGTCCCTGGTGGTACGGGCACTGAAGCTTTCTTT. The chain links TRBV29-1 to TRBJ1-1; no definite D call. Trimming removed 4 bases at V and 4 bases at J, with 16 bases between. CDR3 length: 14 residues. Germline CDR1 reads SQVTM; CDR2 reads ANQGSEA.

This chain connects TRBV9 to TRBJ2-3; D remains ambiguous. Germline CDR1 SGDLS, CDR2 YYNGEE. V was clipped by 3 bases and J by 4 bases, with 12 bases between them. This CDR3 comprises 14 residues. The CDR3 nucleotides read TGTGCCAGCAGCGGAGAGGCATGGGCAGATACGCAGTATTTT. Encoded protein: CASSGEAWADTQYF.

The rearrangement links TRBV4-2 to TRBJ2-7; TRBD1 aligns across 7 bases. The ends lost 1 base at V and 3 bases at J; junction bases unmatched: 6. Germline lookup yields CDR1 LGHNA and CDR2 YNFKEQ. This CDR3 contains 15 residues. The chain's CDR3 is CASSQAGGDSYEQYF. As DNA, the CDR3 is TGTGCCAGCAGCCAAGCAGGGGGAGACAGCTACGAGCAGTACTTC.

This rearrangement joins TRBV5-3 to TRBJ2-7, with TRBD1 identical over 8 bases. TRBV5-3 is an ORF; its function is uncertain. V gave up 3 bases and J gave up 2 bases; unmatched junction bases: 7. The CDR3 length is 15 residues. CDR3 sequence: CARSSRDRRTYEQYF. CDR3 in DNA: TGTGCCAGAAGCTCTCGGGACAGGCGCACCTACGAGCAGTACTTC.

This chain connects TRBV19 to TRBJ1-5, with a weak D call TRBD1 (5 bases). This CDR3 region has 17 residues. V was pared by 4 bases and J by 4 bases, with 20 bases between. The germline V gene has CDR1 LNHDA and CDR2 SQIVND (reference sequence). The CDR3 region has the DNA TGTGCCAGTAGTACCCCAAATTATAGGGGCCCAAATCAGCCCCAGCATTTT. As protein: CASSTPNYRGPNQPQHF.

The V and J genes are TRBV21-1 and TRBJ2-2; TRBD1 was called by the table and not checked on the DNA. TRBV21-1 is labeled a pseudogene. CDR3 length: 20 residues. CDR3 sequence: CASSKIETGSFYPNTGELFF. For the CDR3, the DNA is TGTGCCAGCAGCAAAATCGAGACAGGATCCTTCTACCCGAACACCGGGGAGCTGTTTTTT.

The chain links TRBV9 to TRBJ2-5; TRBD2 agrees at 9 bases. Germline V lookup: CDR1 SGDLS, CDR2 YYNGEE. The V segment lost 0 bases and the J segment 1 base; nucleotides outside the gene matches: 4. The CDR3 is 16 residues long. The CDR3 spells CASSVAGGGVQETQYF. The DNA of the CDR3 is TGTGCCAGCAGCGTAGCAGGCGGGGGGGTCCAAGAGACCCAGTACTTC. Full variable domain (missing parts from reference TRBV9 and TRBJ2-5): DSGVTQTPKHLITATGQRVTLRCSPRSGDLSVYWYQQSLDQGLQFLIQYYNGEERAKGNILERFSAQQFPDLHSELNLSSLELGDSALYFCASSVAGGGVQETQYFGPGTRLLVL.

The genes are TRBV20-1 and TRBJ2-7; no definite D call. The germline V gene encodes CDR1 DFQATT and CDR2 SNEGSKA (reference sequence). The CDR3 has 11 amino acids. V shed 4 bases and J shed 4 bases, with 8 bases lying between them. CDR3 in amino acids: CSATSSYEQYF. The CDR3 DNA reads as TGCAGTGCTACGAGTTCTTACGAGCAGTACTTC.

This CDR3 reads CASSSRQGGNEKLFF. DNA of the CDR3: TGTGCCAGCAGCTCCCGACAGGGAGGCAATGAAAAACTGTTTTTT. V is TRBV9 and J is TRBJ1-4; TRBD1 aligns across 7 bases. The CDR3 contains 15 residues. In germline, CDR1 is SGDLS, CDR2 YYNGEE. Losses at the gene ends were 4 bases for V and 5 bases for J; bases not matched to a gene: 8.

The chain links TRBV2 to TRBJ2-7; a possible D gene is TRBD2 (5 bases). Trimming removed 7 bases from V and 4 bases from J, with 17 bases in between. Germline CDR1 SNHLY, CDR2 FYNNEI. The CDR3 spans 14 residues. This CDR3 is CASTFVSSLYEQYF. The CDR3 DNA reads TGTGCCAGCACCTTCGTGTCTAGCTTATACGAGCAGTACTTC.

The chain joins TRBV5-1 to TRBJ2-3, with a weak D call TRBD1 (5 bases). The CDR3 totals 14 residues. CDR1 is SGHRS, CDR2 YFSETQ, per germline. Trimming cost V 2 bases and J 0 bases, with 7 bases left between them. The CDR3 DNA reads TGCGCCAGCAGCTTCAGGGTGAGCACAGATACGCAGTATTTT. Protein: CASSFRVSTDTQYF. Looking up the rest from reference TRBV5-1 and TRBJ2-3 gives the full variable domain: KAGVTQTPRYLIKTRGQQVTLSCSPISGHRSVSWYQQTPGQGLQFLFEYFSETQRNKGNFPGRFSGRQFSNSRSEMNVSTLELGDSALYLCASSFRVSTDTQYFGPGTRLTVL.

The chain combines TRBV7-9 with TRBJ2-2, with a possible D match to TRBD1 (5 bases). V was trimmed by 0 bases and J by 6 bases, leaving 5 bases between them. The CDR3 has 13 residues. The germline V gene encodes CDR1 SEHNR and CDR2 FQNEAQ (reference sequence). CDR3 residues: CASSLAGAGELFF. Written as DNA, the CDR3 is TGTGCCAGCAGCTTAGCAGGGGCCGGGGAGCTGTTTTTT.

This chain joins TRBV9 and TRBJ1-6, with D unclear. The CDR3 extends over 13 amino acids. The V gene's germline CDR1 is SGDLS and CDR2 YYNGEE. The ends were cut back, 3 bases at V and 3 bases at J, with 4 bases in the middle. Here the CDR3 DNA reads TGTGCCAGCAGCGGACACTATAATTCACCCCTCCACTTT. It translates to CASSGHYNSPLHF.

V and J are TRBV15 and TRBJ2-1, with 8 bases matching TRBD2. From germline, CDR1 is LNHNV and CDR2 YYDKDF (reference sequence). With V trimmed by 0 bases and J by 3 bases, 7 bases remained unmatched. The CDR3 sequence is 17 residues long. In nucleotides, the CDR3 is TGTGCCACCAGCAGAGAATGGCGGGGGGACCTCTACAATGAGCAGTTCTTC. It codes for CATSREWRGDLYNEQFF.